This T cell receptor beta chain was identified in a study of shared clonotypes between healthy human individuals. Germline V lookup: CDR1 MNHNY, CDR2 SVGAGI (reference sequence). There are 15 residues in the CDR3. Trimming at V came to 5 bases and at J to 6 bases, leaving 7 bases not matched to a gene. Those who donated, Caucasian adults without exception, all lived in Nashville, Tennessee. Researchers divided each subset's genomic DNA evenly across several immunoSEQ plates. Profiled with immunoSEQ multiplex PCR; TCRdb holds only in-frame clones, not every one. The sample lists approximately 510,000 clones, around 74% occurring once. Study-level points and caveats: An anticipated effect of sequencing depth on clonotype sharing among donors was recognized.

Worth noting for this clone: The antigen is unknown.

The chain joins TRBV6-6 to TRBJ1-6, with 7 nucleotides matching TRBD1. Source material: PBMCs. The clonotype originates from a woman between 40 and 50 years old in good health. Some clones in this sample may be carry-over from other donors' samples. The CDR3: CASSPLGQINSPLHF. The CDR3 bases are TGTGCCAGCAGTCCTCTGGGACAGATTAATTCACCCCTCCACTTT.